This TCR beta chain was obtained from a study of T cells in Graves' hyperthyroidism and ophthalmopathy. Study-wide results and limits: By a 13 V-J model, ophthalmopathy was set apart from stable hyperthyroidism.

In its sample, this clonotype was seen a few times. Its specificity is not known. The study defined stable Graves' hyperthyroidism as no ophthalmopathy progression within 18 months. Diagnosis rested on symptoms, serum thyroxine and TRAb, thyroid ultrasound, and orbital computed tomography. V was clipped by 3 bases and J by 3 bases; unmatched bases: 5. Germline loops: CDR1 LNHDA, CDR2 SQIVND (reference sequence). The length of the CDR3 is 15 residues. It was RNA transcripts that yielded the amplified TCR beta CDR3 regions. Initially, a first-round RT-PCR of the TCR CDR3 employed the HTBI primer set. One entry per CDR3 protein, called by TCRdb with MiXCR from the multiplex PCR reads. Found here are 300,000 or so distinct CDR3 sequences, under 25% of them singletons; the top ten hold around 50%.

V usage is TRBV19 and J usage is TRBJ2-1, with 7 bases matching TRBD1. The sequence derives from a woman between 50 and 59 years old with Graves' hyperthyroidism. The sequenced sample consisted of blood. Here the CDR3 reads CASSIYGTVYNEQFF. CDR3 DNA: TGTGCCAGTAGTATTTATGGGACAGTCTACAATGAGCAGTTCTTC.